This T cell receptor (beta chain) originates from a study of OX40 agonist ivuxolimab in advanced cancers. Clones were read by immunoSEQ multiplex PCR, and TCRdb kept only the in-frame ones, dropping some. The data contain about 55,000 clones, 88% of them singletons. General study findings and limits: There were, on average, more expanded clones in CD8+ T cells than in CD4+.

A note on this clone: What it binds is not known.

The CDR3 is 16 amino acids. Per germline, CDR1 LGHNT and CDR2 FRNRAP. The V gene lost 2 bases and the J gene lost 3 bases, with 17 bases spanning the gap. The sequence was obtained from an adult with an advanced solid tumor such as melanoma, head and neck, liver or kidney cancer. The rearrangement links TRBV12-5 to TRBJ2-7; the D gene is possibly TRBD1 (6 bases). Sequencing was performed on CD4+ or CD8+ T cells sorted from blood, taken in a trial of the OX40 agonist ivuxolimab. The CDR3 nucleotides are TGTGCTAGTGGTTTGAGCACCGGGACACAGATCTACGAGCAGTACTTC. Encoded protein: CASGLSTGTQIYEQYF.